Each of the 2 T cell receptor beta chains below was sequenced from the same sample in a study of T cells expressing NK-cell markers. TCRdb derives one entry per CDR3 protein from the 5' RACE reads, leaving out DNA. This table holds about 260,000 distinct CDR3 sequences. Sequencing input: blood T cells: a sorted CD56 or NKG2C T cell subset, CD4+ or CD8+ T cells, or bulk PBMC T cells (not recorded which). Source of these receptors: a man aged 18-30 years in good health.

The chain links TRBV20-1 to TRBJ1-1; TCRdb's D gene call, TRBD1, goes unchecked for lack of DNA. Germline CDR1 is DFQATT and CDR2 is SNEGSKA (reference sequence). The CDR3 totals 17 residues. CDR3 sequence: CSARSTGTGHGITEAFF.

V is TRBV5-1 and J is TRBJ2-1. This CDR3 is 19 amino acids long. The germline gives CDR1 SGHRS, CDR2 YFSETQ. Here the CDR3 reads CASSSGPKDVSSSYNEQFF.